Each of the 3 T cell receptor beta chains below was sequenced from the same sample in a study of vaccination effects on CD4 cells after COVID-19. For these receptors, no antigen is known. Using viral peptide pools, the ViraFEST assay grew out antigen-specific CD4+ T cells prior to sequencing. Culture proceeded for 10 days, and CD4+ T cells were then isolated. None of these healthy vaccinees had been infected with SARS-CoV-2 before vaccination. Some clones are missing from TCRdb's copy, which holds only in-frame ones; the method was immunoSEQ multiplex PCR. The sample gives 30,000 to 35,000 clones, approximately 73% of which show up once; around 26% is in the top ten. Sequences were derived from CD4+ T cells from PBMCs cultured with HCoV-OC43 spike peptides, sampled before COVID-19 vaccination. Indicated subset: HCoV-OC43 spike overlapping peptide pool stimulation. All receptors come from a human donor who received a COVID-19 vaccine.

The CDR3 DNA reads as TGTGCCAGCAGCTTAGGAGGCCTCCCTAGCACAGATACGCAGTATTTT. It translates to CASSLGGLPSTDTQYF. The chain carries TRBV7-9 and TRBJ2-3, with D unclear. The CDR3 consists of 16 residues. From germline, CDR1 is SEHNR and CDR2 FQNEAQ (reference sequence). The germline V and J ends were trimmed by 1 base and 0 bases, with 11 bases remaining between them.

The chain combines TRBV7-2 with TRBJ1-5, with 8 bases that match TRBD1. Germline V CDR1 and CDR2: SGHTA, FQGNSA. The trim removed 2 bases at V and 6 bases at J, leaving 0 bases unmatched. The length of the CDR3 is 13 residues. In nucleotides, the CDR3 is TGTGCCAGCAGCTTAACAGGGGGTCAGCCCCAGCATTTT. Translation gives CASSLTGGQPQHF.

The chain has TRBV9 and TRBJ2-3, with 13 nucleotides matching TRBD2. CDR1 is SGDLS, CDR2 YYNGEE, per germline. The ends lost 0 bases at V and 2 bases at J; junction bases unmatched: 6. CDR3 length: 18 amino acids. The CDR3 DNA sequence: TGTGCCAGCAGCGTAGGAGGACTAGCGGGGGCGTTCACAGATACGCAGTATTTT. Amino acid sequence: CASSVGGLAGAFTDTQYF. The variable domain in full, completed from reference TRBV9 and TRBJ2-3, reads DSGVTQTPKHLITATGQRVTLRCSPRSGDLSVYWYQQSLDQGLQFLIQYYNGEERAKGNILERFSAQQFPDLHSELNLSSLELGDSALYFCASSVGGLAGAFTDTQYFGPGTRLTVL.